This entry lists 32 T cell receptor beta chains sequenced from one sample in a study of a mutant IDH1 vaccine in newly diagnosed glioma. Assay: immunoSEQ multiplex PCR; the TCRdb copy retains only in-frame clones and omits some. Of fewer than 40,000 clones in the sample, roughly four fifths were seen once. This sample's time point: baseline, week 1 (first vaccination visit). The sample's treatment: pre-vaccination baseline after standard-of-care therapy. Sequenced here: PBMCs, sampled from a glioma patient treated with radiotherapy, temozolomide or both. These receptors were collected from a young man with glioma.

This chain links TRBV28 with TRBJ1-1; possible D gene TRBD1, 6 bases. V lost 2 bases to trimming and J lost 1 base, with 23 bases between them. The germline V gene has CDR1 MDHEN and CDR2 SYDVKM. This CDR3 spans 19 amino acids. DNA of the CDR3: TGTGCCAGCAGTTTAAATACACAGGGCCTAGGATTTCCGAACACTGAAGCTTTCTTT. It encodes CASSLNTQGLGFPNTEAFF.

The rearrangement joins TRBV30 to TRBJ2-2; 11 bases line up with TRBD2. This CDR3 contains 16 residues. V was clipped by 4 bases and J by 5 bases; unmatched bases: 9. Germline V CDR1 and CDR2: GTSNPN, SVGIG (reference sequence). The CDR3 loop is CAWNSGRAQVTGELFF. CDR3 in DNA: TGTGCCTGGAATAGCGGGAGGGCCCAAGTTACCGGGGAGCTGTTTTTT.

The chain uses TRBV2 and TRBJ2-7; 8 nucleotides line up with TRBD2. This CDR3 spans 15 amino acids. V gave up 7 bases and J gave up 4 bases; unmatched junction bases: 12. Germline lookup yields CDR1 SNHLY and CDR2 FYNNEI. Here the CDR3 reads CASKREGQVNYEQYF. The CDR3 coding sequence is TGTGCCAGCAAACGGGAGGGGCAGGTAAATTACGAGCAGTACTTC. Combining the CDR3 with reference TRBV2 and TRBJ2-7 gives the whole variable domain EPEVTQTPSHQVTQMGQEVILRCVPISNHLYFYWYRQILGQKVEFLVSFYNNEISEKSEIFDDQFSVERPDGSNFTLKIRSTKLEDSAMYFCASKREGQVNYEQYFGPGTRLTVT.

The rearrangement joins TRBV19 to TRBJ2-1, with 8 bases that match TRBD2. The CDR3 is 16 amino acids. Germline V CDR1 and CDR2: LNHDA, SQIVND (reference sequence). V shed 5 bases, J shed 2 bases, and the junction held 8 bases outside the gene matches. CDR3 in DNA: TGTGCCAGTAGTCCCTCCGGGACTAGGACCTACAATGAGCAGTTCTTC. It specifies CASSPSGTRTYNEQFF.

The chain has TRBV19 and TRBJ1-1, with 7 bases matching TRBD1. This CDR3 is 14 amino acids long. The junction had 5 bases not matched to a gene; V was cut back by 7 bases and J by 0 bases. Germline lookup yields CDR1 LNHDA and CDR2 SQIVND (reference sequence). CDR3 sequence: CASNQQGMNTEAFF. CDR3 DNA sequence: TGTGCCAGTAACCAACAGGGGATGAACACTGAAGCTTTCTTT. The variable domain in full, with the rest retrieved from reference TRBV19 and TRBJ1-1, is DGGITQSPKYLFRKEGQNVTLSCEQNLNHDAMYWYRQDPGQGLRLIYYSQIVNDFQKGDIAEGYSVSREKKESFPLTVTSAQKNPTAFYLCASNQQGMNTEAFFGQGTRLTVV.

The V gene is TRBV7-7, the J gene TRBJ2-1, with 7 bases identical to TRBD1. Germline-derived CDR1 and CDR2 are SSHAT and FNYEAQ (reference sequence). There are 13 residues in the CDR3. V lost 5 bases and J lost 8; bases outside the gene matches: 6. CDR3 DNA sequence: TGTGCCAGCAGCCAGGACAGGTCCCATGAGCAGTTCTTC. This gives the protein CASSQDRSHEQFF.

The chain recombines TRBV15 with TRBJ1-2; the D gene is possibly TRBD1 (6 bases). V was trimmed by 0 bases and J by 7 bases, leaving 18 bases between them. This CDR3 contains 16 residues. The germline V gene has CDR1 LNHNV and CDR2 YYDKDF (reference sequence). The chain's CDR3 is CATSRDRQAPIGGYTF. The CDR3 DNA follows: TGTGCCACCAGCAGAGACCGACAGGCCCCTATCGGTGGCTACACCTTC. Together with reference TRBV15 and TRBJ1-2, the CDR3 gives the full variable domain: DAMVIQNPRYQVTQFGKPVTLSCSQTLNHNVMYWYQQKSSQAPKLLFHYYDKDFNNEADTPDNFQSRRPNTSFCFLDIRSPGLGDTAMYLCATSRDRQAPIGGYTFGSGTRLTVV.

The table lists this clone with a few counts. V and J are TRBV30 and TRBJ2-7, with no clear D. The V gene's germline CDR1 is GTSNPN and CDR2 SVGIG (reference sequence). The CDR3 covers 17 residues. V was cut by 1 base and J by 2 bases, with 21 bases left in between. CDR3 coding DNA: TGTGCCTGGAGTGCCCCCCCCAGAATGGCAGCAACCTACGAGCAGTACTTC. Its protein product is CAWSAPPRMAATYEQYF.

V usage is TRBV27 and J usage is TRBJ1-4, with D maybe TRBD1 (5 bases). The CDR3 spans 14 residues. Trimming took off 5 bases at V and 8 bases at J, with 15 bases between the two ends. Germline loops: CDR1 MNHEY, CDR2 SMNVEV (reference sequence). The CDR3 DNA sequence: TGTGCCAGCAGTAATACAGGCACGGGGGAAAAACTGTTTTTT. It codes for CASSNTGTGEKLFF.

The rearrangement links TRBV19 to TRBJ1-1; D remains ambiguous. The germline V gene encodes CDR1 LNHDA and CDR2 SQIVND (reference sequence). Trimming took 3 bases from V and 7 from J, leaving 12 bases between them. This CDR3 has 13 amino acids. CDR3 nucleotide sequence: TGTGCCAGTAGTATTAACAGCCTCAGTGAAGCTTTCTTT. Encoded protein: CASSINSLSEAFF. The entire variable domain, with the rest obtained from reference TRBV19 and TRBJ1-1, is as follows: DGGITQSPKYLFRKEGQNVTLSCEQNLNHDAMYWYRQDPGQGLRLIYYSQIVNDFQKGDIAEGYSVSREKKESFPLTVTSAQKNPTAFYLCASSINSLSEAFFGQGTRLTVV.

CDR3 in amino acids: CASPINQPQHF. The CDR3 bases are TGCGCCAGCCCGATAAATCAGCCCCAGCATTTT. The J gene is TRBJ1-5, the V gene TRBV10-1; no clear D gene. In germline, CDR1 is WNHNN, CDR2 SYGVQD (reference sequence). This CDR3 spans 11 amino acids. V was trimmed by 8 bases and J by 4 bases, leaving 6 bases between them.

The V gene is TRBV6-9, the J gene TRBJ1-5; TRBD1 agrees at 9 bases. The V gene's germline CDR1 is MNHGY and CDR2 SVAAGI. The CDR3 loop spans 15 amino acids. Unmatched junction bases numbered 7, after V lost 1 base and J lost 9 bases. This chain's CDR3 is CASSYFRQGGRPQHF. The CDR3 DNA reads as TGTGCCAGCAGTTATTTCAGACAGGGGGGTCGGCCCCAGCATTTT.

The chain has TRBV6-1 and TRBJ2-7; no clear D. This CDR3 region has 15 residues. V was clipped by 4 bases and J by 5 bases, with 18 bases between them. CDR1 is MNHNS and CDR2 is SASEGT in the germline V gene. CDR3 coding DNA: TGTGCCAGCAGTGTGATGGCTAGTGGAATCCACGAGCAGTACTTC. It yields the protein CASSVMASGIHEQYF.

The genes are TRBV25-1 and TRBJ2-7, with no clear D. Looked up from germline, CDR1 is MGHDK and CDR2 is SYGVNS. The CDR3 extends over 14 amino acids. V lost 3 bases to trimming and J lost 2 bases, with 11 bases between them. The CDR3 DNA sequence: TGTGCCAGCAGTGATTTTTCGAGCCCCTACGAGCAGTACTTC. Its translation is CASSDFSSPYEQYF.

This rearrangement joins TRBV14 to TRBJ1-2; D is undetermined. The CDR3 totals 13 residues. The germline V and J ends were trimmed by 4 bases and 2 bases, with 8 bases remaining between them. The germline V gene has CDR1 SGHDN and CDR2 FVKESK. The DNA of the CDR3 is TGTGCCAGCAGCCCATCCAGCAACTATGGCTACACCTTC. Its translation: CASSPSSNYGYTF.

The chain has TRBV5-5 and TRBJ1-5; D is uncertain. V gave up 1 base and J gave up 5 bases, with 7 bases separating them. Germline V gene data show CDR1 as SGHKS and CDR2 as YYEKEE (reference sequence). The CDR3 runs 13 residues. CDR3 sequence: CASSLLSDQPQHF. The CDR3, as DNA: TGTGCCAGCAGCTTGTTGAGCGATCAGCCCCAGCATTTT.

The chain links TRBV18 to TRBJ1-5; 8 nucleotides agree with TRBD1. Germline assignment: CDR1 KGHSH and CDR2 LQKENI. This CDR3 has 15 residues. After removal of 6 bases from V and 4 bases from J, the junction contained 8 bases not matched to a gene. The DNA of the CDR3 is TGTGCCAGCTCCGCGGGGACAGGTGGGAATCAGCCCCAGCATTTT. Protein sequence: CASSAGTGGNQPQHF.

This chain connects TRBV7-6 to TRBJ2-5, with D maybe TRBD2 (5 bases). V lost 2 bases, J lost 4 bases, and 11 bases lay in between. There are 14 residues in the CDR3. Germline V gene data show CDR1 as SGHVS and CDR2 as FNYEAQ. This chain's CDR3 is CASSLRARGETQYF. The CDR3 DNA is TGTGCCAGCAGCTTAAGAGCCCGGGGAGAGACCCAGTACTTC. Full variable domain (remainder filled in from reference TRBV7-6 and TRBJ2-5): GAGVSQSPRYKVTKRGQDVALRCDPISGHVSLYWYRQALGQGPEFLTYFNYEAQQDKSGLPNDRFSAERPEGSISTLTIQRTEQRDSAMYRCASSLRARGETQYFGPGTRLLVL.

This clone is labeled large. The chain uses TRBV4-1 and TRBJ2-2, with 9 bases aligning to TRBD1. V gave up 2 bases and J gave up 5 bases; unmatched junction bases: 3. The CDR3 length is 15 residues. CDR1 MGHRA and CDR2 YSYEKL come from the germline V gene. The CDR3 nucleotides read TGCGCCAGCAGCCAACGACAGGGGGGGACCGGGGAGCTGTTTTTT. Translation: CASSQRQGGTGELFF.

The J gene is TRBJ2-7, the V gene TRBV10-3, with TRBD2 identical over 9 bases. The V gene's germline CDR1 is ENHRY and CDR2 SYGVKD. After removal of 6 bases from V and 0 bases from J, the junction contained 3 bases not matched to a gene. CDR3 size: 14 residues. The CDR3 coding sequence is TGTGCCATCAGGCGTAGCGGGAGCTCCTACGAGCAGTACTTC. Its protein is CAIRRSGSSYEQYF.

The V and J genes are TRBV9 and TRBJ1-2; the D gene is possibly TRBD1 (5 bases). The CDR3 is 15 amino acids. Germline CDR1 is SGDLS and CDR2 is YYNGEE. V was shortened by 4 bases and J by 7 bases, with 20 bases between the two germline ends. CDR3 DNA: TGTGCCAGCAGCCCCGACGGGAGCAGGGCGGGTGGCTACACCTTC. It encodes CASSPDGSRAGGYTF.

The chain joins TRBV2 to TRBJ2-5; 9 bases map to TRBD2. V lost 7 bases to trimming and J lost 5 bases; unmatched junction nucleotides: 11. Germline-derived CDR1 and CDR2 are SNHLY and FYNNEI. The CDR3 consists of 15 residues. CDR3 sequence: CASTRREGRWETQYF. The CDR3 DNA follows: TGTGCCAGCACCCGGCGGGAGGGCCGGTGGGAGACCCAGTACTTC. The full variable domain, in which reference TRBV2 and TRBJ2-5 provide the parts outside the CDR3, is EPEVTQTPSHQVTQMGQEVILRCVPISNHLYFYWYRQILGQKVEFLVSFYNNEISEKSEIFDDQFSVERPDGSNFTLKIRSTKLEDSAMYFCASTRREGRWETQYFGPGTRLLVL.

The chain combines TRBV30 with TRBJ2-2, with D unclear. This CDR3 has 13 amino acids. From germline, CDR1 is GTSNPN and CDR2 SVGIG (reference sequence). Trimming cost V 0 bases and J 6 bases, with 8 bases left between them. CDR3 DNA sequence: TGTGCCTGGAGTGTACATTCCCCCGGGGAGCTGTTTTTT. Translating it yields CAWSVHSPGELFF.

This clone was picked up a small number of times. The chain uses TRBV28 and TRBJ1-1; 7 positions match TRBD1. Germline V CDR1 and CDR2: MDHEN, SYDVKM. This CDR3 has 14 amino acids. With 5 bases clipped from V and 9 bases from J, the junction kept 12 bases outside the gene matches. CDR3 sequence: CASSRMDRPQQAFF. CDR3 bases: TGTGCCAGCAGTCGCATGGACAGGCCCCAACAAGCTTTCTTT.

This chain joins TRBV15 and TRBJ1-1, with a weak D call TRBD1 (6 bases). The V gene's germline CDR1 is LNHNV and CDR2 YYDKDF (reference sequence). CDR3 length: 13 residues. Deletions cut 7 bases from V and 5 bases from J, with 14 bases between. CDR3 loop: CATTRGAGTEAFF. CDR3 DNA: TGTGCCACCACCCGGGGGGCAGGGACTGAAGCTTTCTTT.

V is TRBV28 and J is TRBJ2-7; TRBD1 aligns across 11 bases. The germline V gene encodes CDR1 MDHEN and CDR2 SYDVKM. This CDR3 is built from 16 residues. J lost 5 bases, V lost 3 bases, and 9 bases had no gene match. The CDR3 DNA follows: TGTGCCAGCAGTTTGAGCCGGGACAGGGGGGTCAACGAGCAGTACTTC. This sequence encodes CASSLSRDRGVNEQYF.

The chain combines TRBV7-8 with TRBJ2-7, with 9 bases matching TRBD2. Per germline, CDR1 SGHVS and CDR2 FQNEAQ. V gave up 3 bases and J gave up 3 bases; unmatched junction bases: 12. The CDR3 extends over 17 amino acids. The CDR3 DNA is TGTGCCAGCAGCTTGAGGCTAGCGGGGAGTCATGGCTACGAGCAGTACTTC. Its translation: CASSLRLAGSHGYEQYF.

The table lists this clone with a few counts. This sequence joins TRBV10-3 and TRBJ2-1; maybe TRBD2 (6 bases). This CDR3 is built from 17 residues. Germline V lookup: CDR1 ENHRY, CDR2 SYGVKD. The V and J ends lost 10 bases and 5 bases respectively, with 27 bases between them. In DNA form, the CDR3 reads TGTGCCACCTTCCCGGGGGTCGGTTTACAGAAAGACAATGAGCAGTTCTTC. Protein product: CATFPGVGLQKDNEQFF.

This chain joins TRBV7-2 and TRBJ2-7; TRBD1 matches at 11 bases. The CDR3 loop spans 15 amino acids. Germline V lookup: CDR1 SGHTA, CDR2 FQGNSA. J was trimmed by 5 bases and V by 3 bases; bases with no gene match: 6. The CDR3 here is CASSFTGTGGNEQYF. The DNA of the CDR3 is TGTGCCAGCAGCTTTACCGGGACAGGGGGGAACGAGCAGTACTTC. Using reference TRBV7-2 and TRBJ2-7 for the parts outside the CDR3, the full variable domain is GAGVSQSPSNKVTEKGKDVELRCDPISGHTALYWYRQSLGQGLEFLIYFQGNSAPDKSGLPSDRFSAERTGGSVSTLTIQRTQQEDSAVYLCASSFTGTGGNEQYFGPGTRLTVT.

V is TRBV19 and J is TRBJ2-2; TRBD1 aligns across 9 bases. The CDR3 has 16 amino acids. Losses at the gene ends were 3 bases for V and 4 bases for J; bases not matched to a gene: 6. In germline, CDR1 is LNHDA, CDR2 SQIVND (reference sequence). CDR3 loop: CASSIRTGVGTGELFF. CDR3 DNA sequence: TGTGCCAGTAGTATTAGGACAGGGGTCGGCACCGGGGAGCTGTTTTTT.

This chain links TRBV7-9 with TRBJ1-4; 7 positions match TRBD1. With V trimmed by 8 bases and J by 3 bases, 6 bases remained unmatched. The germline CDR1 and CDR2 sequences are SEHNR and FQNEAQ (reference sequence). This CDR3 is 14 amino acids long. The CDR3: CASGFDRANEKLFF. DNA for the CDR3: TGTGCCAGCGGGTTTGACAGGGCTAATGAAAAACTGTTTTTT.

V usage is TRBV5-1 and J usage is TRBJ1-5; no reliable D call. The CDR3 is made up of 15 amino acids. Trimming took off 2 bases at V and 4 bases at J, with 13 bases between the two ends. Looked up from germline, CDR1 is SGHRS and CDR2 is YFSETQ. The DNA for the CDR3 is TGCGCCAGCAGCTTATCTGGAGATGGGAATCAGCCCCAGCATTTT. Protein sequence: CASSLSGDGNQPQHF.